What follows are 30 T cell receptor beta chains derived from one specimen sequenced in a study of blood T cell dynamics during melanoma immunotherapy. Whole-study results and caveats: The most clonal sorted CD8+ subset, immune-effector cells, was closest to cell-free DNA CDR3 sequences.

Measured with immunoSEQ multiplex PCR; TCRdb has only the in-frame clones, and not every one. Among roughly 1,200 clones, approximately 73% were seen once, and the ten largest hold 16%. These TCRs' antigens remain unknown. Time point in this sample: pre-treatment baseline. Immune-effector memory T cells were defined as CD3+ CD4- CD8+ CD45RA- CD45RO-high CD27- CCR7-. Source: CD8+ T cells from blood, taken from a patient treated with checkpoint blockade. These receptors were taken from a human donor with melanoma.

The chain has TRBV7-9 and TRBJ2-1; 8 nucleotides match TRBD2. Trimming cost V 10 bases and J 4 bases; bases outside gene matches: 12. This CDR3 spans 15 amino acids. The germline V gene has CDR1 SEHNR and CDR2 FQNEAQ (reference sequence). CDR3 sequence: CAIIGAGGVYNEQFF. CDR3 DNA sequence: TGTGCCATCATCGGGGCGGGAGGAGTTTACAATGAGCAGTTCTTC.

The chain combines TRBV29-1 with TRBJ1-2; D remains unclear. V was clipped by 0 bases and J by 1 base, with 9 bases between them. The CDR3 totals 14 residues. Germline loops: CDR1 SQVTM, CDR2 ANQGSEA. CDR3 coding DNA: TGCAGCGTTGAAGATTGGGAGGTTAACTATGGCTACACCTTC. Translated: CSVEDWEVNYGYTF.

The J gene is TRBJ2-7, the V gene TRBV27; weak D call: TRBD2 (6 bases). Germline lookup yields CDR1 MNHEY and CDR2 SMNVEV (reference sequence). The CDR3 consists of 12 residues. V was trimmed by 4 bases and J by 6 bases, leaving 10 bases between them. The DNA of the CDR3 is TGTGCCAGCAGTTCCGGGAGCCGCGAGCAGTACTTC. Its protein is CASSSGSREQYF.

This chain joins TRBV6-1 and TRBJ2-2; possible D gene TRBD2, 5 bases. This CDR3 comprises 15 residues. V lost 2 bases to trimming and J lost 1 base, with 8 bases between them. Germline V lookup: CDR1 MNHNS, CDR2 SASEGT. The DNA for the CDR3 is TGTGCCAGCAGTGAACAGCGGAGGAACACCGGGGAGCTGTTTTTT. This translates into CASSEQRRNTGELFF.

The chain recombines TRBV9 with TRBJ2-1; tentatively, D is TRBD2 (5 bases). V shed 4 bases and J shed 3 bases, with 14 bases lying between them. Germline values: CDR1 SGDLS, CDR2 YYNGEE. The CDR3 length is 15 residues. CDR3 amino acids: CASSSTSAGYNEQFF. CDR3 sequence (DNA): TGTGCCAGCAGCTCAACTAGTGCAGGCTACAATGAGCAGTTCTTC.

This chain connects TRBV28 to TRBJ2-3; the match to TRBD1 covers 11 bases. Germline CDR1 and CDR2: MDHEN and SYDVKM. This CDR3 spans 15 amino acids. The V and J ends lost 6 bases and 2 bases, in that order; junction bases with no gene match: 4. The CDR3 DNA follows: TGTGCCAGCAGAAAGGGACAGGGGGACACAGATACGCAGTATTTT. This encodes CASRKGQGDTDTQYF.

As DNA, the CDR3 is TGTGCCAGCAGCGTAGGGGTAGCGGGATCCTACGAGCAGTACTTC. Translating gives CASSVGVAGSYEQYF. The V and J genes are TRBV9 and TRBJ2-7, with 8 bases fitting TRBD2. Germline loops: CDR1 SGDLS, CDR2 YYNGEE. The CDR3 is 15 residues long. Trimming cost V 0 bases and J 1 base; bases outside gene matches: 3.

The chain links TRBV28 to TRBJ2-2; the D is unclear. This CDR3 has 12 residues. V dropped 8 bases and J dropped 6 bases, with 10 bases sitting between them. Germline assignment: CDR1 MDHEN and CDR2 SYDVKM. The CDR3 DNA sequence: TGTGCCAGCGATTCAAGCGCCGGGGAGCTGTTTTTT. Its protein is CASDSSAGELFF.

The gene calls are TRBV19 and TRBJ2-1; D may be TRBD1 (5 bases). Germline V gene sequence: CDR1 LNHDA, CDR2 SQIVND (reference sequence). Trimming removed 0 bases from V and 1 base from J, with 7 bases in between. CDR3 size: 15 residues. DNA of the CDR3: TGTGCCAGTAGTATAGATCCAGGGTCCTACAATGAGCAGTTCTTC. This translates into CASSIDPGSYNEQFF.

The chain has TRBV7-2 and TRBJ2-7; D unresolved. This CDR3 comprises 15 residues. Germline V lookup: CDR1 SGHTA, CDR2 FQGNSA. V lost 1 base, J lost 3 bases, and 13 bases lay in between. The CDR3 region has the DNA TGTGCCAGCAGCTTAGAATGGGGAATCGGCTACGAGCAGTACTTC. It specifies CASSLEWGIGYEQYF.

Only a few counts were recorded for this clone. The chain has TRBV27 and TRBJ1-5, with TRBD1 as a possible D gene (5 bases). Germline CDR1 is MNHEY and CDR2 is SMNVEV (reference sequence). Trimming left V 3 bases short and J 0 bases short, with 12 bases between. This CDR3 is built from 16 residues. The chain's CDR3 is CASSFTGTTSNQPQHF. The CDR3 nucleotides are TGTGCCAGCAGTTTCACAGGTACAACTAGCAATCAGCCCCAGCATTTT.

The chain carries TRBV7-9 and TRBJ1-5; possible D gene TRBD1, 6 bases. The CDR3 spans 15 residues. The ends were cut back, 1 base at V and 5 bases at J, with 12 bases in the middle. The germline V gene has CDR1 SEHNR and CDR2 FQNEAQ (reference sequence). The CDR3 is CASSLDGPGDQPQHF. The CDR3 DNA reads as TGTGCCAGCAGCTTAGACGGGCCAGGGGATCAGCCCCAGCATTTT. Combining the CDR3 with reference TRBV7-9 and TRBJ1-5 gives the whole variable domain DTGVSQNPRHKITKRGQNVTFRCDPISEHNRLYWYRQTLGQGPEFLTYFQNEAQLEKSRLLSDRFSAERPKGSFSTLEIQRTEQGDSAMYLCASSLDGPGDQPQHFGDGTRLSIL.

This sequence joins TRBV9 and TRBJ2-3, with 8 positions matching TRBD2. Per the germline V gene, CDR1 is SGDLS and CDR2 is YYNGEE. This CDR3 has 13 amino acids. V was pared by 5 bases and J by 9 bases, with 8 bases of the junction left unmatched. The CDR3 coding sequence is TGTGCCAGCAGATCGGGGGGGCAGAGAACGCAGTATTTT. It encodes CASRSGGQRTQYF. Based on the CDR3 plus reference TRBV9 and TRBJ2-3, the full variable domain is DSGVTQTPKHLITATGQRVTLRCSPRSGDLSVYWYQQSLDQGLQFLIQYYNGEERAKGNILERFSAQQFPDLHSELNLSSLELGDSALYFCASRSGGQRTQYFGPGTRLTVL.

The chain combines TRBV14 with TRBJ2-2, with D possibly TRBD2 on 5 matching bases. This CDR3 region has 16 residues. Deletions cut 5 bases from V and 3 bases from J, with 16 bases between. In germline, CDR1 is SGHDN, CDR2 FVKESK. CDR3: CASSFSAAVYTGELFF. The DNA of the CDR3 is TGTGCCAGCAGCTTCTCGGCAGCGGTATACACCGGGGAGCTGTTTTTT.

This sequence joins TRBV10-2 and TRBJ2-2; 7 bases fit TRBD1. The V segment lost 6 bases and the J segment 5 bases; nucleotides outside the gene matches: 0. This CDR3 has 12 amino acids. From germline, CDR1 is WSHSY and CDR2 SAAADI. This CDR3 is CASRTGTGELFF. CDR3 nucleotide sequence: TGCGCCAGCAGGACAGGGACCGGGGAGCTGTTTTTT.

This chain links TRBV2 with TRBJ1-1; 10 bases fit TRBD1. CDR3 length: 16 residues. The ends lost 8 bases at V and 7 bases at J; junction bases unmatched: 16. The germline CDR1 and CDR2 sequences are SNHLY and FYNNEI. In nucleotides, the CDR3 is TGTGCCAGCCAGTCCCCCAGACAGGGGGCGGAAAATGAAGCTTTCTTT. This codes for CASQSPRQGAENEAFF.

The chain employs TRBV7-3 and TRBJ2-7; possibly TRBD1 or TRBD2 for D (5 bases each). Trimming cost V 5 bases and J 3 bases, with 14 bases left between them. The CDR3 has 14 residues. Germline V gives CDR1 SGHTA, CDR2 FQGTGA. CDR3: CASSAGFGGYEQYF. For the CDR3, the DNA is TGTGCCAGCAGCGCCGGCTTTGGGGGCTACGAGCAGTACTTC.

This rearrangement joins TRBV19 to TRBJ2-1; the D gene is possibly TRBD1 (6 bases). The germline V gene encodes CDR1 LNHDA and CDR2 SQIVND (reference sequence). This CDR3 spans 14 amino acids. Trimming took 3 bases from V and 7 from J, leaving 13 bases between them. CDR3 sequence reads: CASSMRTVMNEQFF. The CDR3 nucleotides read TGTGCCAGTAGTATGCGGACAGTTATGAATGAGCAGTTCTTC. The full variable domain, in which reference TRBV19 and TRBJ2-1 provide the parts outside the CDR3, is DGGITQSPKYLFRKEGQNVTLSCEQNLNHDAMYWYRQDPGQGLRLIYYSQIVNDFQKGDIAEGYSVSREKKESFPLTVTSAQKNPTAFYLCASSMRTVMNEQFFGPGTRLTVL.

The CDR3 DNA reads TGTGCCAGCTCACCACAAACGGGAAGCACAGATACGCAGTATTTT. Protein: CASSPQTGSTDTQYF. This chain connects TRBV18 to TRBJ2-3; a weak D match, TRBD2 (5 bases). V shed 1 base and J shed 0 bases, with 8 bases lying between them. The CDR3 sequence is 15 residues long. Germline CDR1 KGHSH, CDR2 LQKENI.

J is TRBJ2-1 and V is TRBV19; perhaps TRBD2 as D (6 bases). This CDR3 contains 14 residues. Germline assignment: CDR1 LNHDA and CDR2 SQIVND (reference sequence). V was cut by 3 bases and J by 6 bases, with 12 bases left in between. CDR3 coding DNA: TGTGCCAGTAGTATGGGCGGAGGGCCCAATGAGCAGTTCTTC. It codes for CASSMGGGPNEQFF. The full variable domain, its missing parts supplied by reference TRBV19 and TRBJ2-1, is DGGITQSPKYLFRKEGQNVTLSCEQNLNHDAMYWYRQDPGQGLRLIYYSQIVNDFQKGDIAEGYSVSREKKESFPLTVTSAQKNPTAFYLCASSMGGGPNEQFFGPGTRLTVL.

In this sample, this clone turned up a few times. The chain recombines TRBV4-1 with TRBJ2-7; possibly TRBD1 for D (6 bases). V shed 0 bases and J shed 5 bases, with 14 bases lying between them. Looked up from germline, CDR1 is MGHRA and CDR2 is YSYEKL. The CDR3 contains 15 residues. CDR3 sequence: CASSQEYRDNHEQYF. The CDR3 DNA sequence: TGCGCCAGCAGCCAAGAATACCGGGACAACCACGAGCAGTACTTC.

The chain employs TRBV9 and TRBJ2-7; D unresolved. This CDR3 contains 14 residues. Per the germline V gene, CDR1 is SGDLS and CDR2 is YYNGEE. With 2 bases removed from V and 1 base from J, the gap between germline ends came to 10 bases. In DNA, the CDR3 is TGTGCCAGCAGCGTGGAAGCGTCTTCCTACGAGCAGTACTTC. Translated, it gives CASSVEASSYEQYF.

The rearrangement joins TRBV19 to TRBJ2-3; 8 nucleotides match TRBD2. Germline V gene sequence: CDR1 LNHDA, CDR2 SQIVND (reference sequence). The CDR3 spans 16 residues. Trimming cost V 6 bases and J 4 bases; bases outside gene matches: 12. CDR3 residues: CASSRNLAGGADTQYF. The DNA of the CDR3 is TGTGCCAGTAGCAGAAACCTGGCGGGAGGTGCAGATACGCAGTATTTT.

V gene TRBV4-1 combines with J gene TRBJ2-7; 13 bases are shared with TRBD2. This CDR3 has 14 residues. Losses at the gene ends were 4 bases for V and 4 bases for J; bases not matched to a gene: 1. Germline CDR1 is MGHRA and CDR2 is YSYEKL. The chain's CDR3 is CASSRTSGSYEQYF. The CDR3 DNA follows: TGCGCCAGCAGCCGGACTAGCGGGAGTTACGAGCAGTACTTC.

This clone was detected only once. CDR3 protein: CASSLRQGPDTQYF. In DNA form, the CDR3 reads TGTGCCAGCAGCTTACGACAGGGGCCAGATACGCAGTATTTT. The V gene is TRBV7-3, the J gene TRBJ2-3; 8 nucleotides line up with TRBD1. In germline, CDR1 is SGHTA, CDR2 FQGTGA. The length of the CDR3 is 14 residues. V shed 2 bases and J 4 bases; nucleotides not matched to a gene: 2.

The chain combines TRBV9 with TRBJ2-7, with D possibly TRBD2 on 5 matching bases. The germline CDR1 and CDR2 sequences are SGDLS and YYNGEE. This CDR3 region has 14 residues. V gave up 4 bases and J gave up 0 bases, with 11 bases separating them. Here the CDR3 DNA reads TGTGCCAGCAGCTTGGATGACTACTCCTACGAGCAGTACTTC. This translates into CASSLDDYSYEQYF. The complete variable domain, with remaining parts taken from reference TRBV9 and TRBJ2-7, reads DSGVTQTPKHLITATGQRVTLRCSPRSGDLSVYWYQQSLDQGLQFLIQYYNGEERAKGNILERFSAQQFPDLHSELNLSSLELGDSALYFCASSLDDYSYEQYFGPGTRLTVT.

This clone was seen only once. The CDR3 loop is CASSVSGRLDEQFF. The CDR3 DNA follows: TGTGCCAGCAGCGTAAGCGGGAGGCTTGATGAGCAGTTCTTC. V gene TRBV9 combines with J gene TRBJ2-1, with TRBD2 matching 9 bases. CDR1 and CDR2 from the germline V gene are SGDLS and YYNGEE. The CDR3 is 14 amino acids. J lost 8 bases, V lost 1 base, and 4 bases had no gene match.

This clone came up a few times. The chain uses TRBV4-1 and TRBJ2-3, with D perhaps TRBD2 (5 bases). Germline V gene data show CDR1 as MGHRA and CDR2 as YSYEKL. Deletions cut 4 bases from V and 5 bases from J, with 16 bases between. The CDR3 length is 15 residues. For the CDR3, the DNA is TGCGCCAGCAGCCGATCCAGCAGCGGACGAGATACGCAGTATTTT. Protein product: CASSRSSSGRDTQYF.

For the CDR3, the DNA is TGTGCCCAACGTGTGTGTGAGCAGTTCTTC. This codes for CAQRVCEQFF. V usage is TRBV7-3 and J usage is TRBJ2-1; D gene uncertain. This CDR3 contains 10 residues. From germline, CDR1 is SGHTA and CDR2 FQGTGA. V lost 11 bases and J lost 9, with 11 bases in between.

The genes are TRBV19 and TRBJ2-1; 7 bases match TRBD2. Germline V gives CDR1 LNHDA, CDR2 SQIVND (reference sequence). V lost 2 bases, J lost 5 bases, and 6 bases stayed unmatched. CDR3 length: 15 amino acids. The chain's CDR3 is CASSISGRTNNEQFF. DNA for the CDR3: TGTGCCAGTAGTATATCCGGGAGGACCAACAATGAGCAGTTCTTC. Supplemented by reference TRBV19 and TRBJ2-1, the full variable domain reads DGGITQSPKYLFRKEGQNVTLSCEQNLNHDAMYWYRQDPGQGLRLIYYSQIVNDFQKGDIAEGYSVSREKKESFPLTVTSAQKNPTAFYLCASSISGRTNNEQFFGPGTRLTVL.